The following is a T cell receptor (beta chain) sequence with its context. RNA in amounts of about 0.5 to 1 ug was reverse transcribed with random hexamers. immunoSEQ multiplex PCR amplified TCR beta CDR3 across 54 Vbeta, 13 Jbeta. In TCRdb, the immunoSEQ multiplex PCR reads were re-called with MiXCR into one record per CDR3 protein. The data show 150,000 to 200,000 distinct CDR3 sequences, around 94% seen once. This CDR3 has 16 amino acids. Germline CDR1 and CDR2: SGHTA and FQGNSA. With V trimmed by 1 base and J by 0 bases, 3 bases remained unmatched. In blood CD8+ and CD4+ T cells, TCR beta underwent sequencing. Healthy donors acted as controls, with matching for age and sex. The TEMRA cells underwent FACS enrichment, while the CD8+ and CD4+ T cells underwent negative isolation. The data originate from a study of CD8 T cells in Susac syndrome.

This receptor was obtained from a human donor in good health. V usage is TRBV7-2 and J usage is TRBJ2-7, with 10 bases lining up with TRBD2. Input material: CD4+ T cells from PBMCs. This CDR3 reads CASSLVLAGASYEQYF. The CDR3 DNA is TGTGCCAGCAGCTTAGTCCTAGCGGGGGCCTCCTACGAGCAGTACTTC.